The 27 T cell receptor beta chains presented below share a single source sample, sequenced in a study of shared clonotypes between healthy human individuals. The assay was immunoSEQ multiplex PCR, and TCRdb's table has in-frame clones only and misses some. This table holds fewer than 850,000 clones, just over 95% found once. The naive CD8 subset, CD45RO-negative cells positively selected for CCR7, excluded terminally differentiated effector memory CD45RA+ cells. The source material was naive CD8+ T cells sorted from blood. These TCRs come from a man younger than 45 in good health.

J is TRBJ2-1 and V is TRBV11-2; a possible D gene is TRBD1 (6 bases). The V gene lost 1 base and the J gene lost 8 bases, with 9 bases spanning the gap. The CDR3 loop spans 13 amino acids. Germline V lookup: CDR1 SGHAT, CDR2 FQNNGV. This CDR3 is CASSLGGGDEQFF. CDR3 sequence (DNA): TGTGCCAGCAGCTTAGGTGGGGGCGATGAGCAGTTCTTC.

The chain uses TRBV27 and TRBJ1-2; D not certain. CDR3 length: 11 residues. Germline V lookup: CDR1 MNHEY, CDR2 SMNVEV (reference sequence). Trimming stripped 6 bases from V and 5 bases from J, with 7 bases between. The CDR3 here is CASRGPYGYTF. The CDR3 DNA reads TGTGCCAGCAGGGGCCCTTATGGCTACACCTTC.

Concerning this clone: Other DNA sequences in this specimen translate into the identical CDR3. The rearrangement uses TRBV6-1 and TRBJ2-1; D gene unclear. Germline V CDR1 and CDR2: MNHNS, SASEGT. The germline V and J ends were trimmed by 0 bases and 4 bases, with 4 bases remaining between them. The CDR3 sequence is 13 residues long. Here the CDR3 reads CASSEAGYNEQFF. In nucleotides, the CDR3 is TGTGCCAGCAGTGAAGCTGGATACAATGAGCAGTTCTTC.

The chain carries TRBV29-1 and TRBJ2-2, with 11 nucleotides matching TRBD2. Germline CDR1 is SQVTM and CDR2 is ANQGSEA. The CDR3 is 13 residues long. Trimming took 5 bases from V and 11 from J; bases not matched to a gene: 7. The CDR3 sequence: CSVCLAGGLELFF. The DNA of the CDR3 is TGCAGCGTTTGCCTAGCGGGAGGCCTAGAGCTGTTTTTT.

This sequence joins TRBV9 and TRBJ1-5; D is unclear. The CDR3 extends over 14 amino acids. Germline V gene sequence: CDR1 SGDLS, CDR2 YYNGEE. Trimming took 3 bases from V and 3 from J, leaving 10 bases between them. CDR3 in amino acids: CASSDSLNNQPQHF. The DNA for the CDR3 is TGTGCCAGCAGCGACTCCCTCAACAATCAGCCCCAGCATTTT.

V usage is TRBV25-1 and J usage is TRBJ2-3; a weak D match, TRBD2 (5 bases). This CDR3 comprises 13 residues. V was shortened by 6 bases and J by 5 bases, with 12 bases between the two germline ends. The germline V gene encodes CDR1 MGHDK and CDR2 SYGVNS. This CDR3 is CASSLALGDTQYF. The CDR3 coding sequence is TGTGCCAGCAGCCTAGCATTGGGAGATACGCAGTATTTT.

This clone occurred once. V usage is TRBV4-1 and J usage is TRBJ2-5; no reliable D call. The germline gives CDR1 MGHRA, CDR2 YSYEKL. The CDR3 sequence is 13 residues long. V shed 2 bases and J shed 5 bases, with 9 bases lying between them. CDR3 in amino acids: CASSQRDGETQYF. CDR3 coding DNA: TGCGCCAGCAGCCAACGTGATGGGGAGACCCAGTACTTC.

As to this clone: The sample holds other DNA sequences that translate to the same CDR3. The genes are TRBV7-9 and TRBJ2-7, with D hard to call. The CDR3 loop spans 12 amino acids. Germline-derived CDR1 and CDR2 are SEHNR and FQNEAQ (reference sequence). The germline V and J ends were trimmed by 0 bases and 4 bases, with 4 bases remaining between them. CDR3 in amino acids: CASSLAAYEQYF. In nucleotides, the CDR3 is TGTGCCAGCAGCTTAGCTGCATACGAGCAGTACTTC.

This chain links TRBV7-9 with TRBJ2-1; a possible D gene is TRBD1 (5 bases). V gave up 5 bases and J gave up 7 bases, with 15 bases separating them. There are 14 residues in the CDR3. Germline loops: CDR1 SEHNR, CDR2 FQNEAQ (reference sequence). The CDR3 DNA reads TGTGCCAGCAGCCCGGAGCCAGGGCTAAATGAGCAGTTCTTC. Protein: CASSPEPGLNEQFF.

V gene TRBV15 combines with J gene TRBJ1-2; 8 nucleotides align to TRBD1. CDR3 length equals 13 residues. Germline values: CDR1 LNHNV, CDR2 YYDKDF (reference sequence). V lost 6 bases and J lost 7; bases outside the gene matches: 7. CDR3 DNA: TGTGCCACCAGACCCGGGACAGGCTTTGGCTACACCTTC. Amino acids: CATRPGTGFGYTF.

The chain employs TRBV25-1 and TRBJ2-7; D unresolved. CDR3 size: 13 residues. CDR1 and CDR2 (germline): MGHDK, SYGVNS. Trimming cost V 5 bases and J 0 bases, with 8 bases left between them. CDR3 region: CASSNIYSYEQYF. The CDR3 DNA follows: TGTGCCAGCAGTAACATATACTCCTACGAGCAGTACTTC.

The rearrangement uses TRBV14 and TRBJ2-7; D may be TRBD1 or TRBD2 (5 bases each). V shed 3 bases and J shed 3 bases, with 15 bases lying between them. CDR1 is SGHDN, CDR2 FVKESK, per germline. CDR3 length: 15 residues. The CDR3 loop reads CASSHLVGEIYEQYF. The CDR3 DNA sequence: TGTGCCAGCAGCCATTTGGTAGGGGAGATCTACGAGCAGTACTTC.

The CDR3 is CASSPRETGNPDTQYF. The CDR3 DNA follows: TGTGCCAGCAGTCCCCGCGAGACAGGGAATCCAGATACGCAGTATTTT. The genes are TRBV27 and TRBJ2-3; 7 nucleotides match TRBD1. With V trimmed by 5 bases and J by 4 bases, 12 bases remained unmatched. Germline V gene sequence: CDR1 MNHEY, CDR2 SMNVEV (reference sequence). There are 16 residues in the CDR3.

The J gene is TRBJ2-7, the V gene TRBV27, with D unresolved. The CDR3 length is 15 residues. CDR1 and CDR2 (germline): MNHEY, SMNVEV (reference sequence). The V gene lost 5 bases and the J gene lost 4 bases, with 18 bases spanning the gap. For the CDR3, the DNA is TGTGCCAGCAGTCCCCACAAATCCTTCTTTTACGAGCAGTACTTC. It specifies CASSPHKSFFYEQYF.

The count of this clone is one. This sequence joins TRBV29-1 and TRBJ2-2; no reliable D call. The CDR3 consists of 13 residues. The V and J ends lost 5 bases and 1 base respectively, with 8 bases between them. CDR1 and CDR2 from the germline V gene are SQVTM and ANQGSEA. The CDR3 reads CSVLSKNTGELFF. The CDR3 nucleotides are TGCAGCGTTTTGAGTAAGAACACCGGGGAGCTGTTTTTT.

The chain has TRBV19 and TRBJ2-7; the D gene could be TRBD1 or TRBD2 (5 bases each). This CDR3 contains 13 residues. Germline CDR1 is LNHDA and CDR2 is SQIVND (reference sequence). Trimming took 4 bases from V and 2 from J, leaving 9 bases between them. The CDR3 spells CASSRDGPYEQYF. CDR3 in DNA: TGTGCCAGTAGTAGGGACGGACCCTACGAGCAGTACTTC. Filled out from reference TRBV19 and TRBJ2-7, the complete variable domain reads DGGITQSPKYLFRKEGQNVTLSCEQNLNHDAMYWYRQDPGQGLRLIYYSQIVNDFQKGDIAEGYSVSREKKESFPLTVTSAQKNPTAFYLCASSRDGPYEQYFGPGTRLTVT.

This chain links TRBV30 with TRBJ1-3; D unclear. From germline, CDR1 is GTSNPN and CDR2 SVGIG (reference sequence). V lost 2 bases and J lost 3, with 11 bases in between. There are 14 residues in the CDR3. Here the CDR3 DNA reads TGTGCCTGGAGTCCGAGCAGATTTGGAAACACCATATATTTT. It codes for CAWSPSRFGNTIYF. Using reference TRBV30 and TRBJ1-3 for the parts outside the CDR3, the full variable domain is SQTIHQWPATLVQPVGSPLSLECTVEGTSNPNLYWYRQAAGRGLQLLFYSVGIGQISSEVPQNLSASRPQDRQFILSSKKLLLSDSGFYLCAWSPSRFGNTIYFGEGSWLTVV.

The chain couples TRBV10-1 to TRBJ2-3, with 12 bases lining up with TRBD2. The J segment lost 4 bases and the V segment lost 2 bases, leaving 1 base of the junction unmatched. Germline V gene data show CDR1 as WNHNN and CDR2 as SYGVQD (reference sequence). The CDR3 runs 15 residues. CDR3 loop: CASSETSGRSDTQYF. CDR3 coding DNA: TGCGCCAGCAGTGAGACTAGCGGGAGGTCAGATACGCAGTATTTT.

The CDR3 DNA reads as TGTGCCAGCAGGATTAGCGGGAGGGCCTCCTACGAGCAGTACTTC. It translates to CASRISGRASYEQYF. The chain recombines TRBV6-5 with TRBJ2-7; the match to TRBD2 covers 11 bases. This CDR3 is built from 15 residues. The germline gives CDR1 MNHEY, CDR2 SVGAGI. Trimming took 6 bases from V and 0 from J; bases not matched to a gene: 4.

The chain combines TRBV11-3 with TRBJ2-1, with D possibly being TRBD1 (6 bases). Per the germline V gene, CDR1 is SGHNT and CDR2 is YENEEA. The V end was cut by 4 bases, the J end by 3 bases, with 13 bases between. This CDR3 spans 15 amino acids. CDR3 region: CASSSDIRGYNEQFF. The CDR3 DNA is TGTGCCAGCAGCTCGGATATCAGGGGCTACAATGAGCAGTTCTTC.

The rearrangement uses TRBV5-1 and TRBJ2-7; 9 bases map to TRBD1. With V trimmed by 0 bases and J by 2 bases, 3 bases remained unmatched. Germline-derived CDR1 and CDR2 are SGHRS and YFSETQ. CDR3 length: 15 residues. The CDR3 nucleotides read TGCGCCAGCAGCTTGGGGGGGACAGGGACCTACGAGCAGTACTTC. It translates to CASSLGGTGTYEQYF.

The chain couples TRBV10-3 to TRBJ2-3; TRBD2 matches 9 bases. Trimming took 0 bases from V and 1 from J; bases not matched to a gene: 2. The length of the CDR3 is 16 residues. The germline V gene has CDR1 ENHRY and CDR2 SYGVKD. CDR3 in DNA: TGTGCCATCAGTGAGTCCCTAGCGGGACGCACAGATACGCAGTATTTT. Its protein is CAISESLAGRTDTQYF.

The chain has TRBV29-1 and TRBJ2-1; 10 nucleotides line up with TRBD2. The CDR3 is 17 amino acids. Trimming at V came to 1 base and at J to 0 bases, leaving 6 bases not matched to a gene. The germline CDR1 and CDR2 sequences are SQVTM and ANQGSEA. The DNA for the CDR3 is TGCAGCGTTGAAGGGGGTAGCGGGAGGTACTCCTACAATGAGCAGTTCTTC. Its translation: CSVEGGSGRYSYNEQFF.

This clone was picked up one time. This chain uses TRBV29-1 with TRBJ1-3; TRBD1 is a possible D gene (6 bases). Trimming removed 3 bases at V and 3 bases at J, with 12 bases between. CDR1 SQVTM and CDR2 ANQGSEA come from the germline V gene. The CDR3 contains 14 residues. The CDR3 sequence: CSVEAGADGNTIYF. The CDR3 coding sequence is TGCAGCGTTGAGGCGGGGGCGGATGGAAACACCATATATTTT.

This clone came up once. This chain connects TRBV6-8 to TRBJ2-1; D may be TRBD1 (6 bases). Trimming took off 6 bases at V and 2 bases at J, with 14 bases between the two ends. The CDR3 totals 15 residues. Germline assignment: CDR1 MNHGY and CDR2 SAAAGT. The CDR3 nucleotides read TGTGCCAGCAGGCCCGGGACAAAAACCTACAATGAGCAGTTCTTC. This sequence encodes CASRPGTKTYNEQFF.

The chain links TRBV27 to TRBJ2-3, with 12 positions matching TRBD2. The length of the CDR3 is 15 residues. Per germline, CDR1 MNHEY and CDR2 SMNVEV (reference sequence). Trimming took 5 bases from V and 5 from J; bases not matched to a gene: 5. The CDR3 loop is CASSPSSGRVDTQYF. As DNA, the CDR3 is TGTGCCAGCAGTCCCTCTAGCGGGAGGGTAGATACGCAGTATTTT.

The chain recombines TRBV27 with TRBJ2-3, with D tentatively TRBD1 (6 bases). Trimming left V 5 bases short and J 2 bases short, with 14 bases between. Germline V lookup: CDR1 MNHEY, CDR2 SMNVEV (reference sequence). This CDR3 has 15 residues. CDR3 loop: CASSLDSPFTDTQYF. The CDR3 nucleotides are TGTGCCAGCAGTCTGGACAGCCCCTTCACAGATACGCAGTATTTT.